Below, 31 T cell receptor beta chains from the same sample are listed, as sequenced in a study of CD4 and CD8 cells across lung adenocarcinoma regions. TCRdb reanalysed the PCR reads using MiXCR and keeps one entry per CDR3 protein. The table has about 12,000 distinct CDR3 sequences, 53% seen once. Source material: CD8+ T cells from the center of a lung tumor. Source of these receptors: a female donor with lung adenocarcinoma. The CD4 and CD8 labels of this study may be unreliable.

By frequency in the sample, this clonotype is medium-sized. This chain uses TRBV6-5 with TRBJ1-1; D is undetermined. This CDR3 is built from 13 residues. V was cut by 4 bases and J by 2 bases, with 8 bases left in between. Looked up from germline, CDR1 is MNHEY and CDR2 is SVGAGI. This chain's CDR3 is CASSSNYNTEAFF. CDR3 in DNA: TGTGCCAGCAGTTCGAATTACAACACTGAAGCTTTCTTT.

The chain links TRBV14 to TRBJ2-2, with a tentative D call TRBD2 (6 bases). Germline values: CDR1 SGHDN, CDR2 FVKESK. V shed 0 bases and J shed 2 bases, with 13 bases lying between them. The CDR3 has 17 amino acids. In DNA form, the CDR3 reads TGTGCCAGCAGCCAAGAACCTACTAGCCATAACACCGGGGAGCTGTTTTTT. As protein: CASSQEPTSHNTGELFF. The full variable domain, in which reference TRBV14 and TRBJ2-2 provide the parts outside the CDR3, is EAGVTQFPSHSVIEKGQTVTLRCDPISGHDNLYWYRRVMGKEIKFLLHFVKESKQDESGMPNNRFLAERTGGTYSTLKVQPAELEDSGVYFCASSQEPTSHNTGELFFGEGSRLTVL.

The chain has TRBV4-1 and TRBJ1-4; D is perhaps TRBD1 (5 bases). Trimming took off 1 base at V and 0 bases at J, with 18 bases between the two ends. From germline, CDR1 is MGHRA and CDR2 YSYEKL. This CDR3 contains 19 residues. The CDR3 loop reads CASSQARQGQIATNEKLFF. The CDR3 DNA is TGCGCCAGCAGCCAAGCCCGTCAGGGCCAGATCGCAACTAATGAAAAACTGTTTTTT.

This clonotype was seen many times. The V call is TRBV6-1, the J call TRBJ2-5, with 7 positions matching TRBD1. V gave up 10 bases and J gave up 2 bases; unmatched junction bases: 10. This CDR3 has 14 amino acids. Germline-derived CDR1 and CDR2 are MNHNS and SASEGT. CDR3 residues: CATIRDSKQETQYF. For the CDR3, the DNA is TGTGCCACAATACGGGACAGCAAACAAGAGACCCAGTACTTC.

The V and J genes are TRBV12-3 or TRBV12-4 and TRBJ1-4, with D possibly TRBD1 on 6 matching bases. The CDR3 has 15 amino acids. Trimming left V 5 bases short and J 3 bases short, with 13 bases between. In DNA form, the CDR3 reads TGTGCCAGCAGTCGAGACCAGGGGTCTAATGAAAAACTGTTTTTT. Translating it yields CASSRDQGSNEKLFF.

The CDR3 sequence is CGVSEAGGTDTQYF. CDR3 DNA sequence: TGTGGCGTCAGTGAAGCCGGGGGGACAGATACGCAGTATTTT. The V gene is TRBV6-1, the J gene TRBJ2-3, with 7 bases lining up with TRBD2. CDR1 is MNHNS and CDR2 is SASEGT in the germline V gene. CDR3 length: 14 residues.

The genes are TRBV6-4 and TRBJ2-1; 9 nucleotides align to TRBD2. Germline trimming cut 2 bases from V and 8 bases from J; bases unmatched to any gene: 10. The CDR3 has 16 amino acids. Germline CDR1 is MRHNA and CDR2 is SNTAGT. CDR3 DNA: TGTGCCAGCAGTGACGCGGGAGGGTCGAGTCACCATGAGCAGTTCTTC. Amino acids: CASSDAGGSSHHEQFF.

In this sample, this clonotype turned up many times. The gene calls are TRBV6-1 and TRBJ2-2; 11 bases map to TRBD1. CDR1 is MNHNS and CDR2 is SASEGT in the germline V gene. This CDR3 is 14 amino acids long. J was trimmed by 5 bases and V by 6 bases; bases with no gene match: 2. The CDR3 sequence: CASSRDRGTGELFF. CDR3 coding DNA: TGTGCCAGCAGCAGGGACAGGGGGACCGGGGAGCTGTTTTTT.

V usage is TRBV6-1 and J usage is TRBJ2-1; 10 nucleotides agree with TRBD1. The J call may be in error: the DNA end matches TRBJ2-5 better. From germline, CDR1 is MNHNS and CDR2 SASEGT. The CDR3 covers 16 residues. The CDR3 region has the DNA TGTGCCAGCAGTAGACGACAGGGGGCCGGTCTGGAGACCCAGTACTTC. It specifies CASSRRQGAGLETQYF.

This chain connects TRBV6-1 to TRBJ2-4, with 14 bases fitting TRBD2. Germline loops: CDR1 MNHNS, CDR2 SASEGT. The CDR3 is 15 residues long. The V gene end was trimmed by 5 bases and the J gene end by 13 bases; junction bases not matched to a gene: 10. The chain's CDR3 is CASSRTSGGLDMQYF. CDR3 DNA: TGTGCCAGCAGTCGGACTAGCGGGGGGCTAGATATGCAGTACTTC.

This clonotype has only a few counts. The V gene is TRBV27, the J gene TRBJ2-4, with D possibly matching TRBD1 (6 bases). Germline V gene lookup returns CDR1 MNHEY and CDR2 SMNVEV (reference sequence). With 8 bases removed from V and 0 bases from J, the gap between germline ends came to 20 bases. This CDR3 is built from 17 residues. This chain's CDR3 is CASVGGPAALAKNIQYF. The DNA of the CDR3 is TGTGCCAGCGTAGGGGGTCCCGCAGCTCTAGCCAAAAACATTCAGTACTTC.

The chain has TRBV27 and TRBJ2-1; D may be TRBD1 (6 bases). The J call may be wrong; the DNA end is better matched by TRBJ2-7. In germline, CDR1 is MNHEY, CDR2 SMNVEV (reference sequence). CDR3 length equals 16 residues. The CDR3 DNA reads as TGTGCCAGCAGTTTAACCGGGACAAACTCCTACAATGAGCAGTACTTC. This encodes CASSLTGTNSYNEQYF.

V and J are TRBV10-3 and TRBJ2-1, with 7 bases matching TRBD1. The last part of the DNA fits TRBJ2-5 better; the J call may be wrong. The CDR3 contains 15 residues. CDR1 and CDR2 from the germline V gene are ENHRY and SYGVKD. The CDR3 nucleotides read TGTGCCATCAGTGAGTTTCAGGACAGGCGGGAGACCCAGTACTTC. This sequence encodes CAISEFQDRRETQYF.

The rearrangement links TRBV6-1 to TRBJ2-1; 10 bases align to TRBD2. The CDR3 loop spans 15 amino acids. Germline CDR1 is MNHNS and CDR2 is SASEGT. J lost 4 bases, V lost 8 bases, and 8 bases had no gene match. The CDR3: CASSSGTSDYNEQFF. CDR3 DNA: TGTGCCAGCTCTTCCGGGACTAGCGATTACAATGAGCAGTTCTTC.

This clonotype qualifies as large. This chain joins TRBV10-2 and TRBJ2-3; D not resolved. This CDR3 contains 11 residues. Germline lookup yields CDR1 WSHSY and CDR2 SAAADI. CDR3 sequence reads: CASFKTDTQYF. CDR3 DNA: TGCGCTTCTTTTAAGACGGATACGCAGTATTTT.

V usage is TRBV6-1 and J usage is TRBJ2-1; the D gene could be TRBD1 or TRBD2 (6 bases each). TRBJ2-7 matches the DNA end more closely, so the J call is doubtful. CDR1 and CDR2 (germline): MNHNS, SASEGT. The CDR3 covers 15 residues. The CDR3 is CAGGVGGRGPETQYF. CDR3 coding DNA: TGTGCCGGGGGTGTGGGGGGCCGGGGCCCAGAGACGCAGTACTTC.

This clonotype occurred many times. The chain employs TRBV6-1 and TRBJ1-2; no clear D. Deletions cut 6 bases from V and 4 bases from J, with 6 bases between. There are 11 residues in the CDR3. From germline, CDR1 is MNHNS and CDR2 SASEGT. CDR3 nucleotide sequence: TGTGCCAGCAGGGACTTCTATGGCTACACCTTC. Translation gives CASRDFYGYTF.

Within the sample, this clonotype is medium-sized. The chain combines TRBV6-6 with TRBJ2-3; weak D call: TRBD2 (5 bases). V was clipped by 2 bases and J by 3 bases, with 21 bases between them. Germline CDR1 reads MNHNY; CDR2 reads SVGAGI (reference sequence). CDR3 length: 18 residues. The CDR3 spells CASSYVLPSGTGTDTQYF. In DNA form, the CDR3 reads TGTGCCAGCAGTTACGTCCTCCCCTCAGGAACGGGGACAGATACGCAGTATTTT.

V gene TRBV11-2 combines with J gene TRBJ1-3; unclear D gene. V was cut by 0 bases and J by 6 bases, with 3 bases left in between. This CDR3 is 12 amino acids long. In germline, CDR1 is SGHAT, CDR2 FQNNGV. The CDR3 is CASSLEINTIYF. The CDR3 region has the DNA TGTGCCAGCAGCTTAGAGATAAACACCATATATTTT. Filled out from reference TRBV11-2 and TRBJ1-3, the complete variable domain reads EAGVAQSPRYKIIEKRQSVAFWCNPISGHATLYWYQQILGQGPKLLIQFQNNGVVDDSQLPKDRFSAERLKGVDSTLKIQPAKLEDSAVYLCASSLEINTIYFGEGSWLTVV.

The chain joins TRBV6-1 to TRBJ2-7, with D possibly TRBD2 on 5 matching bases. The CDR3 runs 15 residues. V shed 6 bases and J shed 4 bases, with 19 bases lying between them. Germline V gene lookup returns CDR1 MNHNS and CDR2 SASEGT. The CDR3 here is CASSPRAGTPYEQYF. The CDR3 nucleotides are TGTGCCAGCAGCCCACGGGCGGGTACACCGTACGAGCAGTACTTC.

V usage is TRBV6-1 and J usage is TRBJ2-3; possible D gene TRBD1, 6 bases. CDR1 and CDR2 from the germline V gene are MNHNS and SASEGT. Trimming stripped 8 bases from V and 7 bases from J, with 16 bases between. The CDR3 runs to 13 residues. CDR3 nucleotides: TGTGCCAGCGTGCCAGACGGGACAAATACGCAGTATTTT. It yields the protein CASVPDGTNTQYF.

By proportion, this clonotype is large. The rearrangement joins TRBV6-1 to TRBJ2-4, with D possibly being TRBD2 (7 bases). V was cut by 3 bases and J by 7 bases, with 19 bases left in between. CDR3 length: 16 residues. Germline V CDR1 and CDR2: MNHNS, SASEGT. DNA for the CDR3: TGTGCCAGCAGTGACCAGGCGGGGGCCGAAACGAACATTCAGTACTTC. Encoded protein: CASSDQAGAETNIQYF.

At least ten counts were recorded for this clonotype. The chain carries TRBV7-2 and TRBJ2-1; TRBD1 or TRBD2 may be the D gene (5 bases each). Trimming pared 5 bases from V and 6 bases from J, leaving 17 bases between. From germline, CDR1 is SGHTA and CDR2 FQGNSA. This CDR3 has 15 amino acids. The CDR3 DNA reads as TGTGCCAGCAGCCAGCCGGGCTCAGGGAGCAATGAGCAGTTCTTC. Translating it yields CASSQPGSGSNEQFF.

This clonotype was observed once. J is TRBJ2-3 and V is TRBV6-5; D is undetermined. Trimming stripped 6 bases from V and 5 bases from J, with 12 bases between. The CDR3 sequence is 13 residues long. CDR1 and CDR2 from the germline V gene are MNHEY and SVGAGI. The CDR3 loop is CASSNSFRDTQYF. The CDR3 nucleotides are TGTGCCAGCAGCAACTCCTTCAGAGATACGCAGTATTTT.

About this clonotype itself: One end of the junction is discordant with germline, which a read error may explain. This chain joins TRBV6-1 and TRBJ2-3, with D perhaps being TRBD1 or TRBD2 (5 bases each). CDR3 size: 17 residues. Germline CDR1 and CDR2: MNHNS and SASEGT. CDR3 amino acids: CASSPGKRSGFRDMQYF. In nucleotides, the CDR3 is TGTGCCAGCAGCCCCGGAAAGAGGAGCGGATTCAGGGATATGCAGTATTTT.

The chain joins TRBV7-9 to TRBJ2-3, with TRBD2 matching 15 bases. The CDR3 is made up of 19 amino acids. Trimming removed 4 bases from V and 2 bases from J; junction bases left unmatched: 10. In germline, CDR1 is SEHNR, CDR2 FQNEAQ (reference sequence). CDR3 in amino acids: CASSWVRTSGGDDTDTQYF. The CDR3 DNA sequence: TGTGCCAGCAGCTGGGTCCGGACTAGCGGGGGGGACGACACAGATACGCAGTATTTT.

This clonotype was picked up many times. The rearrangement joins TRBV6-1 to TRBJ2-5; no clear D gene. Trimming left V 6 bases short and J 3 bases short, with 5 bases between. There are 11 residues in the CDR3. CDR1 is MNHNS, CDR2 SASEGT, per germline. The CDR3 nucleotides read TGTGCCAGCAGATCAGAAGAGACCCAGTACTTC. As protein: CASRSEETQYF.

CDR3 sequence reads: CASSHDRGRITDTQYF. The DNA of the CDR3 is TGTGCCAGCAGCCACGACAGGGGGAGAATCACAGATACGCAGTATTTT. The chain joins TRBV11-2 to TRBJ2-3; 9 bases are shared with TRBD1. Germline assignment: CDR1 SGHAT and CDR2 FQNNGV. The V gene end was trimmed by 5 bases and the J gene end by 2 bases; junction bases not matched to a gene: 8. This CDR3 is built from 16 residues.

Notes on this clonotype: A read error may account for a junction end that differs from germline. CDR3 residues: CASSDTGGGGRATETQYF. DNA of the CDR3: TGTGCCAGCAGTGATACGGGCGGCGGGGGCCGTGCCACAGAGACGCAGTATTTT. V gene TRBV6-1 combines with J gene TRBJ2-3; D is possibly TRBD2 (7 bases). Germline CDR1 is MNHNS and CDR2 is SASEGT. The CDR3 consists of 18 residues.

This clonotype has more than one count but fewer than ten. V gene TRBV6-1 combines with J gene TRBJ2-1, with TRBD2 identical over 9 bases. V gave up 6 bases and J gave up 8 bases; unmatched junction bases: 11. The CDR3 sequence is 15 residues long. Germline loops: CDR1 MNHNS, CDR2 SASEGT. The CDR3 is CASSTPGGRADEQFF. The CDR3 region has the DNA TGTGCCAGCAGCACGCCGGGCGGGAGGGCTGATGAGCAGTTCTTC.

The sample holds one count of this clonotype. The J gene is TRBJ2-1, the V gene TRBV7-2; D call uncertain. Germline assignment: CDR1 SGHTA and CDR2 FQGNSA. Trimming left V 5 bases short and J 0 bases short, with 11 bases between. The CDR3 is 15 amino acids. DNA for the CDR3: TGTGCCAGCAGCCCCTGGACGAGCTCCTACAATGAGCAGTTCTTC. Protein product: CASSPWTSSYNEQFF.